Presented here are 25 T cell receptor beta chains from one specimen sequenced in a study of blood T cell repertoires in COVID-19. TCRdb's copy holds only in-frame clones and misses some; the assay was immunoSEQ multiplex PCR. In the table there are around 340,000 clones, 88% of which are singletons. Material for sequencing was PBMCs or T cells enriched from blood (not recorded which). Receptors were obtained from a woman in her thirties who had been exposed to COVID-19.

V usage is TRBV27 and J usage is TRBJ1-2; TRBD1 agrees at 8 bases. The V segment lost 6 bases and the J segment 4 bases; nucleotides outside the gene matches: 7. CDR3 length equals 14 residues. CDR1 and CDR2 (germline): MNHEY, SMNVEV (reference sequence). CDR3: CASSRGQGVYGYTF. The CDR3 DNA reads as TGTGCCAGCAGCCGAGGACAGGGTGTCTATGGCTACACCTTC.

The genes are TRBV9 and TRBJ1-1; unclear D gene. V shed 0 bases and J shed 5 bases, with 11 bases lying between them. There are 14 residues in the CDR3. Germline loops: CDR1 SGDLS, CDR2 YYNGEE. Here the CDR3 DNA reads TGTGCCAGCAGCGTAGGGTCCCCGGGGACTGAAGCTTTCTTT. Translation: CASSVGSPGTEAFF.

This chain uses TRBV19 with TRBJ1-2; 7 bases agree with TRBD1. V was clipped by 0 bases and J by 3 bases; unmatched bases: 10. CDR3 length equals 17 residues. CDR1 and CDR2 (germline): LNHDA, SQIVND (reference sequence). CDR3 sequence: CASSIDPRQGGYYGYTF. CDR3 DNA sequence: TGTGCCAGTAGTATAGATCCCAGACAGGGAGGTTACTATGGCTACACCTTC.

The rearrangement uses TRBV7-3 and TRBJ2-3; D possibly corresponds to TRBD2 (5 bases). The CDR3 has 15 residues. Germline values: CDR1 SGHTA, CDR2 FQGTGA. V lost 2 bases, J lost 2 bases, and 11 bases lay in between. For the CDR3, the DNA is TGTGCCAGCAGCTTACGGGGATCCCCCACAGATACGCAGTATTTT. Its translation is CASSLRGSPTDTQYF.

The rearrangement uses TRBV5-1 and TRBJ1-6; the match to TRBD1 covers 9 bases. V lost 4 bases and J lost 7; bases outside the gene matches: 15. The CDR3 loop spans 18 amino acids. Germline CDR1 SGHRS, CDR2 YFSETQ. The CDR3 loop reads CASSNLKTGTGTNSPLHF. The CDR3 DNA reads TGCGCCAGCAGCAATCTGAAAACCGGGACAGGGACCAATTCACCCCTCCACTTT.

CDR3 DNA: TGTGCCAGCAGCCCCGGGACTAGCCGAGACTCCTACAATGAGCAGTTCTTC. It encodes CASSPGTSRDSYNEQFF. This chain links TRBV7-2 with TRBJ2-1; 9 positions match TRBD2. The germline V gene has CDR1 SGHTA and CDR2 FQGNSA. This CDR3 is 17 amino acids long. Germline trimming cut 5 bases from V and 0 bases from J; bases unmatched to any gene: 8.

V is TRBV30 and J is TRBJ1-4; TRBD1 might be the D (5 bases). Germline V lookup: CDR1 GTSNPN, CDR2 SVGIG (reference sequence). The CDR3 has 15 residues. The V gene lost 4 bases and the J gene lost 4 bases, with 16 bases spanning the gap. The CDR3 DNA follows: TGTGCCTGGACTCCCGCAGGGTTATTTAATGAAAAACTGTTTTTT. This translates into CAWTPAGLFNEKLFF.

The chain uses TRBV19 and TRBJ1-1; the D is unclear. This CDR3 has 14 amino acids. Germline assignment: CDR1 LNHDA and CDR2 SQIVND (reference sequence). V lost 5 bases to trimming and J lost 0 bases, with 10 bases between them. This CDR3 reads CASSRERVNTEAFF. CDR3 in DNA: TGTGCCAGTAGTCGAGAGAGAGTGAACACTGAAGCTTTCTTT.

This chain links TRBV28 with TRBJ2-3; 9 nucleotides agree with TRBD1. CDR1 and CDR2 from the germline V gene are MDHEN and SYDVKM. The CDR3 is 16 residues long. The V segment lost 2 bases and the J segment 4 bases; nucleotides outside the gene matches: 7. The CDR3 is CASSLEGTGLADTQYF. The CDR3 DNA follows: TGTGCCAGCAGTTTAGAGGGGACAGGGTTGGCAGATACGCAGTATTTT.

The V gene is TRBV28, the J gene TRBJ1-5; TRBD1 is a possible D gene (6 bases). Trimming removed 6 bases at V and 2 bases at J, with 14 bases between. Germline CDR1 MDHEN, CDR2 SYDVKM. The CDR3 runs 15 residues. This chain's CDR3 is CASRGASEGNQPQHF. The CDR3 DNA is TGTGCCAGCAGGGGGGCCTCGGAGGGCAATCAGCCCCAGCATTTT.

For this clone: At one end, the junction sequence differs from germline, possibly due to a read error. The chain has TRBV6-1 and TRBJ1-6, with 8 bases lining up with TRBD1. The CDR3 is made up of 15 amino acids. From germline, CDR1 is MNHNS and CDR2 SASEGT. As DNA, the CDR3 is TGTGCCAGCAGAGAAGGACAGGGTGTGAATTCACCCCTCCACTTT. Translated, it gives CASREGQGVNSPLHF.

The rearrangement links TRBV19 to TRBJ1-1; TRBD1 might be the D (5 bases). The germline V gene has CDR1 LNHDA and CDR2 SQIVND (reference sequence). V was clipped by 7 bases and J by 10 bases, with 19 bases between them. CDR3 length equals 13 residues. The CDR3 reads CASKEGYGGIAFF. CDR3 nucleotide sequence: TGTGCCAGTAAAGAAGGTTACGGGGGGATAGCTTTCTTT.

CDR3 nucleotide sequence: TGTGCCAGCAGCTTATGGGCAGCTTCAACTAATGAAAAACTGTTTTTT. Its translation is CASSLWAASTNEKLFF. The rearrangement links TRBV7-9 to TRBJ1-4; D gene uncertain. The CDR3 extends over 16 amino acids. V lost 2 bases to trimming and J lost 0 bases, with 10 bases between them. Germline V gene lookup returns CDR1 SEHNR and CDR2 FQNEAQ (reference sequence).

V and J are TRBV19 and TRBJ2-7; D is possibly TRBD2 (7 bases). Trimming cost V 2 bases and J 5 bases, with 16 bases left between them. CDR3 size: 15 residues. CDR1 and CDR2 from the germline V gene are LNHDA and SQIVND (reference sequence). The CDR3 nucleotides are TGTGCCAGTAGTATAATAGGGGGGGCTCAAAACGAGCAGTACTTC. Its protein is CASSIIGGAQNEQYF.

V usage is TRBV2 and J usage is TRBJ2-5, with 11 nucleotides matching TRBD2. The CDR3 has 15 amino acids. In germline, CDR1 is SNHLY, CDR2 FYNNEI. V lost 9 bases, J lost 1 base, and 7 bases stayed unmatched. CDR3 loop: CASLRLAGSQETQYF. The CDR3 bases are TGTGCCAGTCTTAGACTAGCGGGATCCCAAGAGACCCAGTACTTC.

The chain uses TRBV5-6 and TRBJ2-5; a weak D match, TRBD2 (5 bases). The CDR3 has 17 amino acids. CDR1 is SGHDT and CDR2 is YYEEEE in the germline V gene. Trimming removed 5 bases at V and 1 base at J, with 21 bases between. CDR3 loop: CASRASRGRGTQETQYF. The DNA of the CDR3 is TGTGCCAGCAGGGCCTCGCGAGGGAGAGGTACCCAAGAGACCCAGTACTTC.

J is TRBJ2-2 and V is TRBV3-1 (or the pseudogene TRBV3-2); D is unresolved. The CDR3 is 16 amino acids. Between the trimmed V and J ends, which lost 0 bases and 6 bases, there was a span of 14 bases. CDR1 and CDR2 (germline): LGHDT, YNNKEL (reference sequence). CDR3 protein: CASSQELAATAGELFF. Here the CDR3 DNA reads TGTGCCAGCAGCCAAGAATTGGCAGCGACGGCCGGGGAGCTGTTTTTT.

This clone appeared once. This chain connects TRBV7-9 to TRBJ2-7; D perhaps matches TRBD1 (6 bases). The CDR3 is made up of 14 amino acids. Germline values: CDR1 SEHNR, CDR2 FQNEAQ (reference sequence). Trimming shortened V by 6 bases and J by 5 bases, and 17 bases separated the two germline ends. For the CDR3, the DNA is TGTGCCAGCAGGACCGGGCCCAGGGGCGACGAGCAGTACTTC. Its protein product is CASRTGPRGDEQYF.

The chain recombines TRBV7-9 with TRBJ1-4, with D unresolved. The CDR3 extends over 14 amino acids. Trimming pared 5 bases from V and 7 bases from J, leaving 14 bases between. Germline CDR1 reads SEHNR; CDR2 reads FQNEAQ (reference sequence). The CDR3 nucleotides are TGTGCCAGCAGCGCATCCCCGTTCAGTGAAAAACTGTTTTTT. The encoded protein is CASSASPFSEKLFF.

The rearrangement uses TRBV5-1 and TRBJ2-3, with D perhaps TRBD2 (5 bases). Germline loops: CDR1 SGHRS, CDR2 YFSETQ. The ends were cut back, 0 bases at V and 3 bases at J, with 14 bases in the middle. The CDR3 is made up of 16 amino acids. This CDR3 reads CASSLVTASLTDTQYF. CDR3 DNA: TGCGCCAGCAGCTTGGTTACGGCTAGCTTGACAGATACGCAGTATTTT.

This clone was detected a few times. J is TRBJ1-5 and V is TRBV6-1; weak D call: TRBD1 (5 bases). CDR1 and CDR2 (germline): MNHNS, SASEGT. The V end lost 3 bases, the J end lost 4 bases, and 10 bases lay between the germline ends. CDR3 size: 14 residues. Here the CDR3 reads CASSEGGENQPQHF. The CDR3 coding sequence is TGTGCCAGCAGTGAGGGGGGGGAGAATCAGCCCCAGCATTTT.

The V gene is TRBV5-1, the J gene TRBJ2-1; 9 bases line up with TRBD2. CDR1 SGHRS and CDR2 YFSETQ come from the germline V gene. The CDR3 has 16 amino acids. J was trimmed by 1 base and V by 1 base; bases with no gene match: 3. The DNA of the CDR3 is TGCGCCAGCAGCTTGTCAGCGGGAGGTTCCTACAATGAGCAGTTCTTC. Translating it yields CASSLSAGGSYNEQFF.

V is TRBV13 and J is TRBJ1-5; no clear D. V was cut by 2 bases and J by 3 bases, with 5 bases left in between. The CDR3 length is 13 residues. The germline CDR1 and CDR2 sequences are PRHDT and FYEKMQ (reference sequence). CDR3 sequence: CASSLRVNQPQHF. CDR3 bases: TGTGCCAGCAGCTTACGGGTCAATCAGCCCCAGCATTTT.

This clone turned up a few times. This rearrangement joins TRBV10-3 to TRBJ1-3; D ambiguous. Germline assignment: CDR1 ENHRY and CDR2 SYGVKD. The V end was cut by 0 bases, the J end by 0 bases, with 9 bases between. This CDR3 comprises 16 residues. CDR3 residues: CAISESAGTSGNTIYF. The CDR3 DNA is TGTGCCATCAGTGAGTCGGCAGGCACCTCTGGAAACACCATATATTTT.

The chain links TRBV11-2 to TRBJ2-5; tentative D call: TRBD2 (6 bases). Germline assignment: CDR1 SGHAT and CDR2 FQNNGV. Trimming removed 3 bases from V and 1 base from J, with 9 bases in between. This CDR3 is 14 amino acids long. Here the CDR3 reads CASSFSGSQETQYF. The DNA for the CDR3 is TGTGCCAGCAGCTTTAGCGGCAGCCAAGAGACCCAGTACTTC.